This TCR beta chain was sequenced in a study of circulating CD8 cells and anti-PD-1 response in melanoma. Four subsets defined by PD-1 and/or TIGIT were sorted from live CD3+CD8+TCRalphabeta+ cells. The QIAseq Immune Repertoire TCR panel built the libraries from approximately 15 ng of total RNA. TCRdb re-called the reads through MiXCR, storing one row per CDR3 protein. This sample has 2,000 to 2,500 distinct CDR3 sequences, with 6% to 7.5% found just once. This clonotype is large within its sample. The CDR3 runs to 11 residues. Trimming removed 8 bases at V and 9 bases at J, with 13 bases between. Germline V gives CDR1 MNHEY, CDR2 SVGAGI.

Sequencing was performed on CD8+ T cells from PBMCs, taken at baseline or after one month of anti-PD-1 therapy (not recorded which). The rearrangement joins TRBV6-5 to TRBJ2-5; D tentatively reads TRBD1 or TRBD2 (5 bases each). This TCR derives from a human donor with melanoma. CDR3 sequence reads: CASLRGRAQYF. The CDR3 DNA reads as TGTGCCAGCCTGAGGGGTAGGGCCCAGTACTTC.